This T cell receptor beta chain was captured in a study of blood T cells in healthy people across ages. The CDR3 contains 15 residues. J was trimmed by 7 bases and V by 2 bases; bases with no gene match: 9. From germline, CDR1 is WNHNN and CDR2 SYGVQD (reference sequence). In this sample, this clonotype turned up many times. Its antigen is not identified. Study-level points and caveats: Diversity estimated from one million T cells was considered an underestimate. Donors of long life had a larger count of naive CD4+ cells and greater diversity than aged donors.

Combining a sample-barcoded 5' primer with a J-beta primer mix, a second PCR ran for roughly 6 to 12 cycles. Each cDNA molecule was tagged by a template-switch adaptor that had 12 random nucleotides. Sequencing of every sample gave 2.5 million or more CDR3-containing paired-end reads. Each CDR3 protein gets one entry after TCRdb re-called the 5' RACE reads with MiXCR. The data hold 1 million or so distinct CDR3 sequences, with around 45% observed a single time. Sample: blood. This sequence joins TRBV10-1 and TRBJ2-7; 9 bases map to TRBD2. The TCR was taken from a woman aged 55-70 years in good health. In nucleotides, the CDR3 is TGCGCCAGCAGTGAGGGGGCGGGAGGGCCGGTGGAGCAGTACTTC. Protein sequence: CASSEGAGGPVEQYF.